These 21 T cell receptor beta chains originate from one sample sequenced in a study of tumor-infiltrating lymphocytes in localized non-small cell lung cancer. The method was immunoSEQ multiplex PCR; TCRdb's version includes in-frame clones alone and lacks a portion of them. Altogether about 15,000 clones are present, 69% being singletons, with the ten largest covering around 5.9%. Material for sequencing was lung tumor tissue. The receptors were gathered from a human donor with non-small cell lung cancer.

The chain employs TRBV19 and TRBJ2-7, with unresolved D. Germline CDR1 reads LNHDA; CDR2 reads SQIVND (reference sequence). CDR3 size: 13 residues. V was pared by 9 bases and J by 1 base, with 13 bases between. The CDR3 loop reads CASRKDSSYEQYF. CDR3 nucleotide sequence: TGTGCCAGCAGGAAAGATTCGTCCTACGAGCAGTACTTC.

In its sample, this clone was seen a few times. CDR3 residues: CASSAGGEQYF. The CDR3 DNA reads TGTGCCAGCTCGGCGGGAGGCGAGCAGTACTTC. J is TRBJ2-7 and V is TRBV18, with TRBD2 identical over 8 bases. The CDR3 has 11 amino acids. Germline CDR1 KGHSH, CDR2 LQKENI. V was clipped by 6 bases and J by 6 bases; unmatched bases: 1.

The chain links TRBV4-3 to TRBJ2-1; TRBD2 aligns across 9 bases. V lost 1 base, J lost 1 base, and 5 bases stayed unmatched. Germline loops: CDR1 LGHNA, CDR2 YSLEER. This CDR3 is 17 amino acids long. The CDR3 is CASSQGVAGGSYNEQFF. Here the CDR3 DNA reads TGCGCCAGCAGCCAAGGAGTGGCGGGGGGGTCCTACAATGAGCAGTTCTTC.

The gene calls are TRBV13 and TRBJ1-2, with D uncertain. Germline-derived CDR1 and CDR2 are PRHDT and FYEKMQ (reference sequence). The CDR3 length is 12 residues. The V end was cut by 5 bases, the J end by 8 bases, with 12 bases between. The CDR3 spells CASSTRTVGYTF. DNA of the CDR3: TGTGCCAGCAGCACTAGGACCGTGGGCTACACCTTC.

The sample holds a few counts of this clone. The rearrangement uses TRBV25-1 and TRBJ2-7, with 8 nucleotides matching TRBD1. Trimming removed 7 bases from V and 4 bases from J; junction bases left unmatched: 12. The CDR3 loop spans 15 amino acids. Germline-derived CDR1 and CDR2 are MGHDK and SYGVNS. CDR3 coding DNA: TGTGCCAGCACCGAGCCTGGGACAGGTGATTACGAGCAGTACTTC. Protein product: CASTEPGTGDYEQYF.

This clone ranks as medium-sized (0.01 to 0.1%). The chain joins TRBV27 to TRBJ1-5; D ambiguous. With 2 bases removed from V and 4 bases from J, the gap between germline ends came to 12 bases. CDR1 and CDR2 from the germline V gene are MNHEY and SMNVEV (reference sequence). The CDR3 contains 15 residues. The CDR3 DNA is TGTGCCAGCAGTTTAGCGGGAATAGGTAATCAGCCCCAGCATTTT. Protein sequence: CASSLAGIGNQPQHF.

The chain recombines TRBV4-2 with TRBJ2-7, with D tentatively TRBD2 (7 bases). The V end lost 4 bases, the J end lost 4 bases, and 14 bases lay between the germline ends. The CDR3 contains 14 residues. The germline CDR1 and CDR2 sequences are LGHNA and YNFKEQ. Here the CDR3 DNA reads TGTGCCAGCAGCCCTCGAGGGGGAGGGTACGAGCAGTACTTC. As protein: CASSPRGGGYEQYF.

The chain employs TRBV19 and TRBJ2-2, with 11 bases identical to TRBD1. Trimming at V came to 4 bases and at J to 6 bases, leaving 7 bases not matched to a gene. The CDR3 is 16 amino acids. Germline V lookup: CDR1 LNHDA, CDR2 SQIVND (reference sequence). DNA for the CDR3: TGTGCCAGTAGTACCAGGACAGGGGGCAAGGCCGGGGAGCTGTTTTTT. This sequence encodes CASSTRTGGKAGELFF. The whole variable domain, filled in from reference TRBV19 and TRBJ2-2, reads DGGITQSPKYLFRKEGQNVTLSCEQNLNHDAMYWYRQDPGQGLRLIYYSQIVNDFQKGDIAEGYSVSREKKESFPLTVTSAQKNPTAFYLCASSTRTGGKAGELFFGEGSRLTVL.

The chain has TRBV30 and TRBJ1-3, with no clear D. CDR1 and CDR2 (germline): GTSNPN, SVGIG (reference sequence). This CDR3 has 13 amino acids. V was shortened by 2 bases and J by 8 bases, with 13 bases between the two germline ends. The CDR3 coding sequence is TGTGCCTGGAGTAGAGACGGACGGGACACCATATATTTT. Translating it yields CAWSRDGRDTIYF.

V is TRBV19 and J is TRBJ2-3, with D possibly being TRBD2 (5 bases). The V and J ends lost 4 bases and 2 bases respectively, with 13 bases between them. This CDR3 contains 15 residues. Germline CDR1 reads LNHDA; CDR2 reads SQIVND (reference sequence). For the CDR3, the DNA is TGTGCCAGTAGTAACACCGGGAAGGACACAGATACGCAGTATTTT. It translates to CASSNTGKDTDTQYF.

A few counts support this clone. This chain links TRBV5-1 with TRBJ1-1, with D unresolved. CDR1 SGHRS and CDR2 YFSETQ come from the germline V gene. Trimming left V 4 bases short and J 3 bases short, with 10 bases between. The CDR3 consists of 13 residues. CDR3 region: CASSMDPDTEAFF. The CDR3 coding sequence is TGCGCCAGCAGCATGGACCCGGACACTGAAGCTTTCTTT.

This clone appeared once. DNA of the CDR3: TGCGCCAGCAGCTTGGCCGCCGGGAACACCGGGGAGCTGTTTTTT. It is translated as CASSLAAGNTGELFF. The V gene is TRBV5-1, the J gene TRBJ2-2; no firm D call. This CDR3 has 15 residues. The germline CDR1 and CDR2 sequences are SGHRS and YFSETQ. V was clipped by 0 bases and J by 1 base, with 7 bases between them.

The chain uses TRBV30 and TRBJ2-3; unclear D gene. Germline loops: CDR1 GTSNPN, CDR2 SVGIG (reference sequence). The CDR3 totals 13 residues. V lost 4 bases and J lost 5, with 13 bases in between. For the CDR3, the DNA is TGTGCCTGGATTCAAGACTTTCTAGATACGCAGTATTTT. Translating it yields CAWIQDFLDTQYF.

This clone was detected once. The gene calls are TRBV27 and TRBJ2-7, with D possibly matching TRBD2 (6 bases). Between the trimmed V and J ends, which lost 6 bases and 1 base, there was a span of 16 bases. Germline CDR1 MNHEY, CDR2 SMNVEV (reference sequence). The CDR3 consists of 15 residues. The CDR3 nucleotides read TGTGCCAGCAGGGCCCCCCGGGACTCTTCCTACGAGCAGTACTTC. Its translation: CASRAPRDSSYEQYF.

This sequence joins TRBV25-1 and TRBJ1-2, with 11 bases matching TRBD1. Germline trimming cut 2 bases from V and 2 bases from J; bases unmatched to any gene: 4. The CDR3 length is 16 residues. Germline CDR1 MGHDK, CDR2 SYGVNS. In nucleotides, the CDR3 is TGTGCCAGCAGTGAACAGGGACAGGGGGTCAACTATGGCTACACCTTC. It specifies CASSEQGQGVNYGYTF.

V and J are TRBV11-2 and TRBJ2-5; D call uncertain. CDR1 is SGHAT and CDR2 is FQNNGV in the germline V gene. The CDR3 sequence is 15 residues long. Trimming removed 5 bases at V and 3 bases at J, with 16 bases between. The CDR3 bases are TGTGCCAGCAGCCTGGGTTGGACCTCCGAAGAGACCCAGTACTTC. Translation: CASSLGWTSEETQYF.

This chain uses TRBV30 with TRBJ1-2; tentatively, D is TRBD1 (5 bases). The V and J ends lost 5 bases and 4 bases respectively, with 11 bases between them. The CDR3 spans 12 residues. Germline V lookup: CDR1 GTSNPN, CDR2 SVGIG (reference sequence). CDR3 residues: CAWQTVSYGYTF. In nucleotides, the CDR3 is TGTGCCTGGCAGACAGTCTCCTATGGCTACACCTTC.

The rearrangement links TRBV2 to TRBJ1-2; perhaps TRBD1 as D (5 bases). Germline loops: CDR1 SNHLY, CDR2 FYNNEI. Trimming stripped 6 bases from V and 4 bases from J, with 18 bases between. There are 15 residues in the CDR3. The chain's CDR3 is CASRADERDLYGYTF. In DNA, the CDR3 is TGTGCCAGCAGGGCAGATGAAAGGGACCTCTATGGCTACACCTTC.

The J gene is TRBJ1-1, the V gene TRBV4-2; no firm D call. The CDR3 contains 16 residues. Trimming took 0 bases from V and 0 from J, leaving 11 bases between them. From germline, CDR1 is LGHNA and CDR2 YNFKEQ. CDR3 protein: CASSQEAVLMNTEAFF. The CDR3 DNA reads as TGTGCCAGCAGCCAAGAGGCAGTACTAATGAACACTGAAGCTTTCTTT.

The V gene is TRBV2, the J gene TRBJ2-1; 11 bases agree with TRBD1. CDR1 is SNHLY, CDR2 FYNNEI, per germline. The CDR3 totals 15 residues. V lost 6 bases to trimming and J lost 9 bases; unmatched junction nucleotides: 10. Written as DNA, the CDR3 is TGTGCCAGCAGCCCCCGGACAGGGGGCGCGTTTGAGCAGTTCTTC. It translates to CASSPRTGGAFEQFF.

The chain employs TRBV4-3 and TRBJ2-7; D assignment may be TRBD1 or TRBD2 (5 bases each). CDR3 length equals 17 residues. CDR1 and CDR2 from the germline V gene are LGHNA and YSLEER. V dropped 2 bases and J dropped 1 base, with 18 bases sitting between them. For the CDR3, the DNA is TGCGCCAGCAGCCAAACCCTGGCCGGGACCATTTCCTACGAGCAGTACTTC. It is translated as CASSQTLAGTISYEQYF.